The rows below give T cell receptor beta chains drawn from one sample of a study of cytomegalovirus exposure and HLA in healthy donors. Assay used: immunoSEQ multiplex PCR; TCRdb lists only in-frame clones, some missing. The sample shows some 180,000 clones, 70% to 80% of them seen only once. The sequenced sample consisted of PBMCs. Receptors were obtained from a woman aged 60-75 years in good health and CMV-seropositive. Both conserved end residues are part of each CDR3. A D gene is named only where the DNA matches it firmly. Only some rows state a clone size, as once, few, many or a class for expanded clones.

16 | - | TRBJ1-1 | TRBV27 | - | CASTSHRGGTNTEAFF | TGTGCCAGCACCTCCCACCGGGGGGGGACGAACACTGAAGCTTTCTTT
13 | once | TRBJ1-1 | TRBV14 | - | CASSQDRVTEAFF | TGTGCCAGCAGCCAAGACAGGGTTACTGAAGCTTTCTTT
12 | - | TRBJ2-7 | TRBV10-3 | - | CAIRDNSYEQYF | TGTGCCATCAGGGACAACTCCTACGAGCAGTACTTC
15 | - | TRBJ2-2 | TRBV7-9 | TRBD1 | CASSLGQGGRGELFF | TGTGCCAGCAGCCTCGGACAGGGGGGTCGGGGGGAGCTGTTTTTT
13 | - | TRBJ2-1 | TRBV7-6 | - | CASSLGLYNEQFF | TGTGCCAGCAGCTTAGGACTTTACAATGAGCAGTTCTTC
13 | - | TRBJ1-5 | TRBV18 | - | CASSGGSDQPQHF | TGTGCCAGCTCAGGAGGGAGCGATCAGCCCCAGCATTTT
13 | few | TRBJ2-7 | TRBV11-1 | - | CASSLLGSGEQYF | TGTGCCAGCAGCTTACTAGGGTCGGGGGAGCAGTACTTC
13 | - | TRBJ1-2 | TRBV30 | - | CAGPITGTTGYTF | TGTGCCGGCCCGATAACCGGGACAACTGGCTACACCTTC
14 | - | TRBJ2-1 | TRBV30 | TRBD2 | CAWSVAGAYNEQFF | TGTGCCTGGAGTGTAGCGGGAGCTTACAATGAGCAGTTCTTC
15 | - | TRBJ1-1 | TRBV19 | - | CASSTGFGSYTEAFF | TGTGCCAGTAGTACAGGGTTCGGGTCTTATACTGAAGCTTTCTTT
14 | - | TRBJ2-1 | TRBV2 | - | CASNAGTGANEQFF | TGTGCCAGCAACGCCGGGACTGGGGCCAATGAGCAGTTCTTC
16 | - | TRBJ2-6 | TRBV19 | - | CASSKGLLSGANVLTF | TGTGCCAGTAGTAAGGGGCTTCTTTCTGGGGCCAACGTCCTGACTTTC
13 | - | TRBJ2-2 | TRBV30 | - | CAWSVRGTGELFF | TGTGCCTGGAGTGTACGGGGTACCGGGGAGCTGTTTTTT
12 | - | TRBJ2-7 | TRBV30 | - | CAWKKEDYEQYF | TGTGCCTGGAAAAAAGAGGACTACGAGCAGTACTTC
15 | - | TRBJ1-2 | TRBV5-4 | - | CASSPYTTGGYGYTF | TGTGCCAGCAGCCCGTATACTACGGGGGGCTATGGCTACACCTTC
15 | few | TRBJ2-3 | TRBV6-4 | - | CASSDRAESGDTQYF | TGTGCCAGCAGTGACCGAGCGGAGTCCGGGGATACGCAGTATTTT
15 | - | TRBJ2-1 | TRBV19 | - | CASSSSGSSYNEQFF | TGTGCCAGTAGTTCCTCCGGGAGCTCCTACAATGAGCAGTTCTTC
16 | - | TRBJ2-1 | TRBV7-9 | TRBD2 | CASSLSLGGGYNEQFF | TGTGCCAGCAGCTTAAGCCTTGGCGGGGGGTACAATGAGCAGTTCTTC
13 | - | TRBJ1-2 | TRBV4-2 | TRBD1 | CASSQGTGVGYTF | TGTGCCAGCAGCCAGGGGACAGGGGTCGGCTACACCTTC
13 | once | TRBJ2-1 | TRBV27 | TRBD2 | CASSAQRGLEQFF | TGTGCCAGCAGTGCCCAGCGGGGGCTAGAGCAGTTCTTC
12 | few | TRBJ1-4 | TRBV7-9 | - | CASSYVSEKLFF | TGTGCCAGCAGCTATGTCTCTGAAAAACTGTTTTTT
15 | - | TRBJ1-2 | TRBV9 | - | CASSVGGGNEYGYTF | TGTGCCAGCAGCGTAGGGGGAGGGAACGAATATGGCTACACCTTC
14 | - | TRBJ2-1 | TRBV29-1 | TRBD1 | CSVMGQFPADEQFF | TGCAGCGTAATGGGACAGTTCCCTGCCGATGAGCAGTTCTTC
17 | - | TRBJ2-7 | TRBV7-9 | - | CSSSPRPDSPSSYEQYF | TGTTCCAGCAGCCCCCGCCCGGACAGTCCCAGCTCCTACGAGCAGTACTTC
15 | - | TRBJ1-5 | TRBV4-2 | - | CASRLQGGSNQPQHF | TGTGCCAGCAGACTTCAGGGTGGTAGCAATCAGCCCCAGCATTTT
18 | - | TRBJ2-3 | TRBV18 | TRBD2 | CASSPREGLAGVADTQYF | TGTGCCAGCTCACCACGGGAAGGACTAGCGGGTGTGGCGGATACGCAGTATTTT
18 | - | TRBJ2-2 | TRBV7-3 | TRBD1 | CASSVPSPGQGIAGELFF | TGTGCCAGCAGCGTACCGAGCCCGGGACAGGGGATCGCCGGGGAGCTGTTTTTT
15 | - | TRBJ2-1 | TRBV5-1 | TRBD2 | CASRQTSGRGNEQFF | TGCGCCAGCAGGCAGACTAGCGGGAGAGGCAATGAGCAGTTCTTC
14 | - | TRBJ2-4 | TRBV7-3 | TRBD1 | CASSYDRGVNIQYF | TGTGCCAGCAGCTATGACAGGGGTGTGAACATTCAGTACTTC
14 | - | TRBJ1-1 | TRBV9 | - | CASSVVGGGTEAFF | TGTGCCAGCAGCGTAGTGGGAGGGGGGACTGAAGCTTTCTTT
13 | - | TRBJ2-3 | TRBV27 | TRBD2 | CASKTSATDTQYF | TGTGCCAGCAAAACTAGCGCAACAGATACGCAGTATTTT
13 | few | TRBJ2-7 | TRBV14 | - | CASSQGLGREQYF | TGTGCCAGCAGCCAAGGACTCGGCAGAGAGCAGTACTTC
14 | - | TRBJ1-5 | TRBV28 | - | CASIEAGGNQPQHF | TGTGCCAGCATAGAGGCAGGGGGCAATCAGCCCCAGCATTTT
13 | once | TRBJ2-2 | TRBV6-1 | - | CASSARGEGELFF | TGTGCCAGCAGCGCTAGGGGCGAGGGGGAGCTGTTTTTT
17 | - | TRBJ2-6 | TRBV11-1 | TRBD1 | CASSLGTGGTGANVLTF | TGTGCCAGCAGCTTAGGGACAGGGGGTACTGGGGCCAACGTCCTGACTTTC
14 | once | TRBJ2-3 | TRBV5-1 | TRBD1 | CASSYQGAADTQYF | TGCGCCAGCAGCTATCAGGGGGCCGCAGATACGCAGTATTTT
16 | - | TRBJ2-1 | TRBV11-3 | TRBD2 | CASSPGFRGGYNEQFF | TGTGCCAGCAGCCCAGGGTTCCGGGGGGGCTACAATGAGCAGTTCTTC
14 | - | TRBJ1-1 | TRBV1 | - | CTSRGQGGLTEAFF | TGCACCAGCAGAGGGCAAGGGGGCCTCACTGAAGCTTTCTTT
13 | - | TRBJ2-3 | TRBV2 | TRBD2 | CASTREGLDTQYF | TGTGCCAGCACCCGGGAGGGCCTGGATACGCAGTATTTT
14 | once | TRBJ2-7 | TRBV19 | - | CATPDFGGSYEQYF | TGTGCCACCCCGGATTTTGGGGGGTCCTACGAGCAGTACTTC
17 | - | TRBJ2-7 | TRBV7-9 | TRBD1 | CASSPGGPGVGMGEQYF | TGTGCCAGCAGCCCAGGGGGACCAGGGGTCGGTATGGGCGAGCAGTACTTC
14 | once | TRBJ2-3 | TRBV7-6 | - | CASSRRASTDTQYF | TGTGCCAGCAGCCGCCGAGCTAGCACAGATACGCAGTATTTT